This T cell receptor beta chain originates from a study of cytomegalovirus exposure and HLA in healthy donors. PCR involved 60 Vbeta and 13 Jbeta primers. The assay was immunoSEQ multiplex PCR, and TCRdb's table has in-frame clones only and misses some. Of 140,000 to 150,000 clones in the sample, 82% are singletons; the top ten hold 3% to 3.5%. This clone was seen only a few times. V was pared by 3 bases and J by 1 base, with 5 bases of the junction left unmatched. Germline values: CDR1 MGHDK, CDR2 SYGVNS. CDR3 length: 16 residues. This clonotype was sampled from a male donor in good health and CMV-seronegative. V is TRBV25-1 and J is TRBJ1-5; 8 nucleotides agree with TRBD1. Material for sequencing was PBMCs. In nucleotides, the CDR3 is TGTGCCAGCAGTGACTCAGGGGGCTCGAGCAATCAGCCCCAGCATTTT. Its translation: CASSDSGGSSNQPQHF. Drawing the rest from reference TRBV25-1 and TRBJ1-5, the complete variable domain is EADIYQTPRYLVIGTGKKITLECSQTMGHDKMYWYQQDPGMELHLIHYSYGVNSTEKGDLSSESTVSRIRTEHFPLTLESARPSHTSQYLCASSDSGGSSNQPQHFGDGTRLSIL.